Following are 26 T cell receptor beta chains from one sample sequenced in a study of circulating CD8 cells and anti-PD-1 response in melanoma. From live CD3+CD8+TCRalphabeta+ cells, four PD-1 and/or TIGIT subsets were sorted. The QIAseq Immune Repertoire TCR panel built the libraries from approximately 15 ng of total RNA. TCRdb redid the calling of the reads with MiXCR, one entry per CDR3 protein. The sample holds 1,000 or so distinct CDR3 sequences; under 8.5% are singletons and the top ten take more than 15%. This specimen consisted of CD8+ T cells from PBMCs, obtained at baseline or after one month of anti-PD-1 therapy (not recorded which). The receptors originated from a human donor with melanoma.

This clonotype was picked up a small number of times. The chain employs TRBV29-1 and TRBJ1-2; TRBD1 aligns across 7 bases. This CDR3 has 14 residues. The junction had 9 bases not matched to a gene; V was cut back by 4 bases and J by 4 bases. Per germline, CDR1 SQVTM and CDR2 ANQGSEA. The CDR3 DNA reads as TGCAGCGTTGCCCAAGGGGGCATCGGCTATGGCTACACCTTC. It codes for CSVAQGGIGYGYTF.

By share, this clonotype counts as large. This sequence joins TRBV2 and TRBJ2-3; no reliable D call. V dropped 5 bases and J dropped 4 bases, with 7 bases sitting between them. Germline V CDR1 and CDR2: SNHLY, FYNNEI. The CDR3 length is 12 residues. In DNA form, the CDR3 reads TGTGCCAGCAGTTTCCAGTCAGATACGCAGTATTTT. Translating it yields CASSFQSDTQYF.

This clonotype is medium-sized. The chain is built from TRBV5-5 and TRBJ2-7, with no clear D. The CDR3 runs to 13 residues. Per the germline V gene, CDR1 is SGHKS and CDR2 is YYEKEE (reference sequence). Trimming left V 8 bases short and J 2 bases short, with 14 bases between. CDR3 loop: CASRPTATYEQYF. CDR3 nucleotide sequence: TGTGCCAGTCGACCAACAGCGACCTACGAGCAGTACTTC.

By sample fraction, this clonotype is medium-sized. The CDR3 coding sequence is TGTGCCAGCAGTCCATTTAGGTACAATCAGCCCCAGCATTTT. Its translation: CASSPFRYNQPQHF. V usage is TRBV6-1 and J usage is TRBJ1-5, with D unresolved. Trimming removed 5 bases at V and 3 bases at J, with 11 bases between. Germline assignment: CDR1 MNHNS and CDR2 SASEGT. The CDR3 has 14 residues.

In this sample, this clonotype is large. CDR3 protein: CASREQGNLYGYTF. In nucleotides, the CDR3 is TGTGCCAGCAGGGAACAGGGGAACCTCTATGGCTACACCTTC. The V gene is TRBV27, the J gene TRBJ1-2; 7 bases are shared with TRBD1. This CDR3 is 14 amino acids long. Germline V CDR1 and CDR2: MNHEY, SMNVEV (reference sequence). The V and J ends lost 6 bases and 4 bases, in that order; junction bases with no gene match: 8.

This clonotype is large by share. The chain links TRBV29-1 to TRBJ2-7; tentative D call: TRBD1 (6 bases). Germline CDR1 and CDR2: SQVTM and ANQGSEA. The germline V and J ends were trimmed by 2 bases and 2 bases, with 13 bases remaining between them. The CDR3 spans 14 residues. CDR3 in amino acids: CSVEFRTAPYEQYF. The CDR3 region has the DNA TGCAGCGTTGAATTCCGGACAGCCCCCTACGAGCAGTACTTC.

By share, this clonotype counts as large. This chain links TRBV28 with TRBJ2-5; 9 bases fit TRBD1. The germline CDR1 and CDR2 sequences are MDHEN and SYDVKM. The trim removed 4 bases at V and 4 bases at J, leaving 4 bases unmatched. This CDR3 comprises 14 residues. For the CDR3, the DNA is TGTGCCAGCAGTTGGGGACAGGGTTTAGAGACCCAGTACTTC. This gives the protein CASSWGQGLETQYF. Supplemented by reference TRBV28 and TRBJ2-5, the full variable domain reads DVKVTQSSRYLVKRTGEKVFLECVQDMDHENMFWYRQDPGLGLRLIYFSYDVKMKEKGDIPEGYSVSREKKERFSLILESASTNQTSMYLCASSWGQGLETQYFGPGTRLLVL.

This clonotype is large by share. The V gene is TRBV28, the J gene TRBJ1-1; 9 bases are shared with TRBD1. The CDR3 sequence is 15 residues long. V was clipped by 5 bases and J by 3 bases; unmatched bases: 7. CDR1 is MDHEN and CDR2 is SYDVKM in the germline V gene. DNA for the CDR3: TGTGCCAGCAGTCTGGGGACAGGGCGAGACACTGAAGCTTTCTTT. Translating it yields CASSLGTGRDTEAFF.

By frequency in the sample, this clonotype is large. The V and J genes are TRBV29-1 and TRBJ2-2; 9 bases fit TRBD1. The CDR3 totals 16 residues. Germline values: CDR1 SQVTM, CDR2 ANQGSEA. The V gene end was trimmed by 0 bases and the J gene end by 3 bases; junction bases not matched to a gene: 5. CDR3 sequence reads: CSVEDLRTGDTGELFF. CDR3 sequence (DNA): TGCAGCGTTGAAGATCTAAGGACAGGGGACACCGGGGAGCTGTTTTTT.

In its sample, this clonotype is large. The chain has TRBV27 and TRBJ1-6; no reliable D call. Germline CDR1 MNHEY, CDR2 SMNVEV (reference sequence). With 2 bases removed from V and 6 bases from J, the gap between germline ends came to 2 bases. The CDR3 totals 12 residues. The CDR3 protein is CASSLPNSPLHF. DNA for the CDR3: TGTGCCAGCAGTTTACCTAATTCACCCCTCCACTTT.

In its sample, this clonotype is large. The rearrangement joins TRBV6-5 to TRBJ1-4; possible D gene TRBD1, 5 bases. V was shortened by 5 bases and J by 1 base, with 17 bases between the two germline ends. CDR1 MNHEY and CDR2 SVGAGI come from the germline V gene. The CDR3 is made up of 17 amino acids. The CDR3 nucleotides read TGTGCCAGCAGTCCAAAAGGGGATTGGGGAACTAATGAAAAACTGTTTTTT. Translation gives CASSPKGDWGTNEKLFF.

By share, this clonotype ranks as medium-sized. One end of the junction does not line up with germline, which may come from a read error. The rearrangement joins TRBV2 to TRBJ2-7; 9 bases align to TRBD2. This CDR3 comprises 14 residues. Germline assignment: CDR1 SNHLY and CDR2 FYNNEI. The CDR3: CASSGTSESYELYF. For the CDR3, the DNA is TGTGCCAGCAGTGGGACTAGCGAGTCCTACGAGCTGTACTTC.

Judged by abundance, this clonotype is medium-sized. V is TRBV6-1 and J is TRBJ2-7, with TRBD2 identical over 8 bases. The CDR3 length is 13 residues. Germline V lookup: CDR1 MNHNS, CDR2 SASEGT. V lost 6 bases, J lost 4 bases, and 5 bases stayed unmatched. CDR3 coding DNA: TGTGCCAGCAGAGAGGGACTAGTATACGAGCAGTACTTC. Translation gives CASREGLVYEQYF.

This clonotype is medium-sized (0.01 to 0.1%) within its sample. The rearrangement uses TRBV19 and TRBJ1-1, with D hard to call. Germline V gene sequence: CDR1 LNHDA, CDR2 SQIVND (reference sequence). The CDR3 extends over 13 amino acids. With 8 bases removed from V and 0 bases from J, the gap between germline ends came to 10 bases. The CDR3 is CASVGGMNTEAFF. As DNA, the CDR3 is TGTGCCAGTGTCGGCGGTATGAACACTGAAGCTTTCTTT. Using reference TRBV19 and TRBJ1-1 for the parts outside the CDR3, the full variable domain is DGGITQSPKYLFRKEGQNVTLSCEQNLNHDAMYWYRQDPGQGLRLIYYSQIVNDFQKGDIAEGYSVSREKKESFPLTVTSAQKNPTAFYLCASVGGMNTEAFFGQGTRLTVV.

By its share, this clonotype is medium-sized. The rearrangement uses TRBV28 and TRBJ1-5, with 8 bases matching TRBD1. This CDR3 is 15 amino acids long. CDR1 MDHEN and CDR2 SYDVKM come from the germline V gene. The trim removed 6 bases at V and 6 bases at J, leaving 10 bases unmatched. The CDR3 sequence: CASRNRQGIRQPQHF. CDR3 bases: TGTGCCAGCAGGAATAGACAGGGGATTCGTCAGCCCCAGCATTTT. The whole variable domain, filled in from reference TRBV28 and TRBJ1-5, reads DVKVTQSSRYLVKRTGEKVFLECVQDMDHENMFWYRQDPGLGLRLIYFSYDVKMKEKGDIPEGYSVSREKKERFSLILESASTNQTSMYLCASRNRQGIRQPQHFGDGTRLSIL.

By share of the sample, this clonotype is medium-sized (0.01 to 0.1%). The genes are TRBV6-4 and TRBJ2-1, with D tentatively TRBD2 (6 bases). The V gene lost 6 bases and the J gene lost 5 bases, with 17 bases spanning the gap. The CDR3 sequence is 15 residues long. Looked up from germline, CDR1 is MRHNA and CDR2 is SNTAGT. The chain's CDR3 is CASSPSPGGDNEQFF. CDR3 DNA sequence: TGTGCCAGCAGCCCCTCCCCTGGCGGGGACAATGAGCAGTTCTTC.

By frequency in the sample, this clonotype is large. V gene TRBV24-1 combines with J gene TRBJ2-2; TRBD2 might be the D (6 bases). The CDR3 covers 15 residues. Germline-derived CDR1 and CDR2 are KGHDR and SFDVKD. V was trimmed by 4 bases and J by 5 bases, leaving 13 bases between them. In DNA form, the CDR3 reads TGTGCCACCAGTGACCGGCGGGGATGGACCGGGGAGCTGTTTTTT. Its translation is CATSDRRGWTGELFF.

This clonotype qualifies as medium-sized (0.01 to 0.1%). The CDR3 DNA follows: TGCAGCGTTGTAGATTGGGGTGACACAGATACGCAGTATTTT. Residues: CSVVDWGDTDTQYF. This chain links TRBV29-1 with TRBJ2-3; D is unclear. This CDR3 is 14 amino acids long. V lost 4 bases and J 2 bases, leaving 13 bases between the germline ends. Germline CDR1 is SQVTM and CDR2 is ANQGSEA.

This clonotype is labeled as medium-sized. The V call is TRBV30, the J call TRBJ1-1; the D is unclear. The V gene lost 3 bases and the J gene lost 5 bases, with 10 bases spanning the gap. The CDR3 sequence is 12 residues long. Looked up from germline, CDR1 is GTSNPN and CDR2 is SVGIG (reference sequence). In nucleotides, the CDR3 is TGTGCCTGGAGCGCCGGTGGGACTGAAGCTTTCTTT. Its translation is CAWSAGGTEAFF.

This clonotype is deemed large. The rearrangement uses TRBV19 and TRBJ1-3; a possible D gene is TRBD1 (6 bases). In germline, CDR1 is LNHDA, CDR2 SQIVND (reference sequence). The V gene lost 4 bases and the J gene lost 0 bases, with 10 bases spanning the gap. The CDR3 contains 15 residues. The DNA for the CDR3 is TGTGCCAGTAGTACCCCGACAGGCTCTGGAAACACCATATATTTT. This gives the protein CASSTPTGSGNTIYF.

By sample share, this clonotype is medium-sized (0.01 to 0.1%). The gene calls are TRBV7-3 and TRBJ1-1; unclear D gene. Germline CDR1 and CDR2: SGHTA and FQGTGA. V was shortened by 6 bases and J by 0 bases, with 8 bases between the two germline ends. The CDR3 length is 13 residues. For the CDR3, the DNA is TGTGCCAGCAGTTTTTACATGAACACTGAAGCTTTCTTT. Its protein is CASSFYMNTEAFF.

This clonotype is medium-sized (0.01 to 0.1%). The chain combines TRBV4-2 with TRBJ1-5; D is uncertain. Looked up from germline, CDR1 is LGHNA and CDR2 is YNFKEQ. CDR3 size: 15 residues. Trimming shortened V by 3 bases and J by 0 bases, and 9 bases separated the two germline ends. CDR3: CASSQEEISNQPQHF. In nucleotides, the CDR3 is TGTGCCAGCAGCCAGGAGGAGATTAGCAATCAGCCCCAGCATTTT.

This clonotype was observed a handful of times. The V gene is TRBV5-4, the J gene TRBJ1-4; no definite D call. In germline, CDR1 is SGHNT, CDR2 YYREEE (reference sequence). V shed 4 bases and J shed 1 base, with 17 bases lying between them. This CDR3 contains 17 residues. The CDR3 coding sequence is TGTGCCAGCAGCCCGGATCAGAACGATGAAACTAATGAAAAACTGTTTTTT. Translating gives CASSPDQNDETNEKLFF.

This clonotype was detected a few times. The rearrangement joins TRBV28 to TRBJ1-1; D not certain. V lost 7 bases and J 1 base, leaving 7 bases between the germline ends. CDR1 and CDR2 (germline): MDHEN, SYDVKM. The CDR3 has 12 amino acids. The CDR3 nucleotides read TGTGCCAGCAACGCAGGGAACACTGAAGCTTTCTTT. It is translated as CASNAGNTEAFF. Using reference TRBV28 and TRBJ1-1 for the parts outside the CDR3, the full variable domain is DVKVTQSSRYLVKRTGEKVFLECVQDMDHENMFWYRQDPGLGLRLIYFSYDVKMKEKGDIPEGYSVSREKKERFSLILESASTNQTSMYLCASNAGNTEAFFGQGTRLTVV.

By share of the sample, this clonotype is large. The chain links TRBV20-1 to TRBJ2-7; D may be TRBD1 or TRBD2 (6 bases each). Trimming took 5 bases from V and 2 from J, leaving 16 bases between them. This CDR3 is built from 14 residues. The germline V gene has CDR1 DFQATT and CDR2 SNEGSKA (reference sequence). The chain's CDR3 is CSAPRRGPTYEQYF. In DNA form, the CDR3 reads TGCAGTGCTCCCCGACGGGGGCCCACCTACGAGCAGTACTTC.

In its sample, this clonotype is large. The chain employs TRBV27 and TRBJ2-3; the match to TRBD2 covers 16 bases. Germline CDR1 is MNHEY and CDR2 is SMNVEV (reference sequence). The J segment lost 5 bases and the V segment lost 4 bases, leaving 9 bases of the junction unmatched. CDR3 size: 18 residues. The CDR3 loop reads CASSSAGTSGGARDTQYF. The DNA for the CDR3 is TGTGCCAGCAGTTCCGCCGGGACTAGCGGGGGGGCCCGAGATACGCAGTATTTT.